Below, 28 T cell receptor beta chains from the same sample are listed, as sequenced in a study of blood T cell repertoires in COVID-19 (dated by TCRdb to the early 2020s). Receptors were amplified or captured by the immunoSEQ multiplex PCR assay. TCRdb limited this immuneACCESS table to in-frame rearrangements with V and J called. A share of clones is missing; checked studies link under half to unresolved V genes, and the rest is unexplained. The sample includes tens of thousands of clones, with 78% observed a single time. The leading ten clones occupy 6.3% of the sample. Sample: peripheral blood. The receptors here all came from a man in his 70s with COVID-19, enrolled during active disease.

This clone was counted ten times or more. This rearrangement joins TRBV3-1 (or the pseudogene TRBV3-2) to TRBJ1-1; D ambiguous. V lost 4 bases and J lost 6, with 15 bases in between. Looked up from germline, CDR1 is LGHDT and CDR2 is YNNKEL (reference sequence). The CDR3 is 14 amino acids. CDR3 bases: TGTGCCAGCAGCCCTGGTCATTTAGGAGCTGAAGCTTTCTTT. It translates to CASSPGHLGAEAFF.

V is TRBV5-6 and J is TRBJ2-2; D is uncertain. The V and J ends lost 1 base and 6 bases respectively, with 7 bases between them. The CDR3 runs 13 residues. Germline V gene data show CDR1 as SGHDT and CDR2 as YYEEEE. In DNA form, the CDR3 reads TGTGCCAGCAGCTTGTACGGGTCCGGGGAGCTGTTTTTT. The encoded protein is CASSLYGSGELFF.

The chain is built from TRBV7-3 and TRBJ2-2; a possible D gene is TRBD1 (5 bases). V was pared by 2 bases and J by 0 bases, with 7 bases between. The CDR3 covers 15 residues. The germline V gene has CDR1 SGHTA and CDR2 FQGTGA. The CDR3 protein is CASSLRRANTGELFF. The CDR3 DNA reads TGTGCCAGCAGCTTACGCAGGGCGAACACCGGGGAGCTGTTTTTT.

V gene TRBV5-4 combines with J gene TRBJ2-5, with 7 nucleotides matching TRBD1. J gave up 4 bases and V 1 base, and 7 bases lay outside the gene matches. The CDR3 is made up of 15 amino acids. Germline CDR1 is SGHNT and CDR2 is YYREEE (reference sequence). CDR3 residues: CASSLLGGAGETQYF. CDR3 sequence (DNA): TGTGCCAGCAGCTTGTTAGGGGGCGCCGGAGAGACCCAGTACTTC.

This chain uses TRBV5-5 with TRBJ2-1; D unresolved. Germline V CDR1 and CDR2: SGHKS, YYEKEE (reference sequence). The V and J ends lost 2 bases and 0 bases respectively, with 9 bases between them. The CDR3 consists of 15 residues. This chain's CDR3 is CASSFNTRSYNEQFF. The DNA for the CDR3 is TGTGCCAGCAGCTTTAACACCCGCTCCTACAATGAGCAGTTCTTC.

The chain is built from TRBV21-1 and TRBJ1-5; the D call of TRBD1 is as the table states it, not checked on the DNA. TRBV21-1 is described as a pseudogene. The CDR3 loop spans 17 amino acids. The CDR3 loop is CASSKVKGTGVNQPQHF. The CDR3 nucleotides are TGTGCCAGCAGCAAAGTCAAGGGGACAGGGGTTAATCAGCCCCAGCATTTT.

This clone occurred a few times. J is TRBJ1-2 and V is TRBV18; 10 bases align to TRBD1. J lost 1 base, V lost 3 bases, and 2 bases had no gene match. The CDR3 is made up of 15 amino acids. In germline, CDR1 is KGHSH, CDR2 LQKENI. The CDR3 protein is CASSPGQGVNYGYTF. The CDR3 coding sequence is TGTGCCAGCTCACCTGGACAGGGGGTTAACTATGGCTACACCTTC.

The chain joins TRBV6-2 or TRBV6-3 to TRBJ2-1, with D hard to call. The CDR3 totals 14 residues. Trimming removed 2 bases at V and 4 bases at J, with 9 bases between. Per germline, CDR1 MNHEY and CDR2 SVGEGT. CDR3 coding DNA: TGTGCCAGCAGTTACAGATGGCCGTACAATGAGCAGTTCTTC. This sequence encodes CASSYRWPYNEQFF.

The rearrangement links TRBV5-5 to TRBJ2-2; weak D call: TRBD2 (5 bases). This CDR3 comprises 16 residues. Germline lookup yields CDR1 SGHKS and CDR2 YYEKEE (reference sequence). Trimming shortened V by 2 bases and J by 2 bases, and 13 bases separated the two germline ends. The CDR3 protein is CASSLMPSPNTGELFF. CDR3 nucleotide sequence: TGTGCCAGCAGCTTAATGCCTAGCCCCAACACCGGGGAGCTGTTTTTT.

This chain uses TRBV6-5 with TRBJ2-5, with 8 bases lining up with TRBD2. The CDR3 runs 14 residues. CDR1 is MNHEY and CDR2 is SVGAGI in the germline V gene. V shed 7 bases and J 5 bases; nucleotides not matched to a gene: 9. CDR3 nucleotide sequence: TGTGCCAGCACCCCGGGACTAGATTTCGAGACCCAGTACTTC. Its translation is CASTPGLDFETQYF.

CDR3 sequence reads: CASSPGTSLYF. The DNA for the CDR3 is TGCGCCAGCAGCCCCGGGACTAGCCTGTATTTT. J is TRBJ2-3 and V is TRBV5-1; 9 bases agree with TRBD2. Trimming took 4 bases from V and 14 from J; bases not matched to a gene: 5. Germline V gene lookup returns CDR1 SGHRS and CDR2 YFSETQ. CDR3 length: 11 amino acids.

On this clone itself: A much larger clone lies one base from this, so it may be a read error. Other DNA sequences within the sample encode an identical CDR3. The CDR3 loop reads CASSLRLAGGTDTQYF. In DNA, the CDR3 is TGTGCCAGCAGCTTGAGGCTAGCGGGAGGTACAGATACGCAGTATTTT. The chain is built from TRBV5-4 and TRBJ2-3; 11 bases align to TRBD2. V lost 1 base, J lost 3 bases, and 4 bases stayed unmatched. This CDR3 contains 16 residues. Germline V CDR1 and CDR2: SGHNT, YYREEE (reference sequence).

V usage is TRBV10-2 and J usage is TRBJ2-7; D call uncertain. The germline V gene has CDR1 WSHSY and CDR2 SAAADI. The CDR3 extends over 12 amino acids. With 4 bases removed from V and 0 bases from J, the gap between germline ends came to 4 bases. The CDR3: CASSVSSYEQYF. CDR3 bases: TGCGCCAGCAGTGTGAGCTCCTACGAGCAGTACTTC.

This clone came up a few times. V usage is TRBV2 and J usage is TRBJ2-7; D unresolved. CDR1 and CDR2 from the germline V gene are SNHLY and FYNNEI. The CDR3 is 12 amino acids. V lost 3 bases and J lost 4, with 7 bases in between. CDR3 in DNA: TGTGCCAGCAGTGACGGGTGGTACGAGCAGTACTTC. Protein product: CASSDGWYEQYF.

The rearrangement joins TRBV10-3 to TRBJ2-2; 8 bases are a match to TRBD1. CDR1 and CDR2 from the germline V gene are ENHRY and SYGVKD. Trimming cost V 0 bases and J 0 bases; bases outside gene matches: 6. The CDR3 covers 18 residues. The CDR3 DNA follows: TGTGCCATCAGTGAGTCGATTTGGACAGGGACGAACACCGGGGAGCTGTTTTTT. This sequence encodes CAISESIWTGTNTGELFF.

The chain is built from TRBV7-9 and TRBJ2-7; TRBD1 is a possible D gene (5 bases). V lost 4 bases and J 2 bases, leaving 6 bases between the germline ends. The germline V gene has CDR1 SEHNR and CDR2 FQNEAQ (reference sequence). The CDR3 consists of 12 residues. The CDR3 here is CASSSDTYEQYF. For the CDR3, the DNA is TGTGCCAGCAGCTCGGACACCTACGAGCAGTACTTC.

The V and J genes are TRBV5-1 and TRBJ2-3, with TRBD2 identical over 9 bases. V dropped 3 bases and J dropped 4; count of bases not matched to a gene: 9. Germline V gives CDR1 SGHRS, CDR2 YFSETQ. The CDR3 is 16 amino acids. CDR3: CASSSFSGRGADTQYF. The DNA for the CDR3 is TGCGCCAGCAGCTCCTTTAGCGGGAGAGGGGCAGATACGCAGTATTTT. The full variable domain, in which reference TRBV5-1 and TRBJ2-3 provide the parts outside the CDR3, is KAGVTQTPRYLIKTRGQQVTLSCSPISGHRSVSWYQQTPGQGLQFLFEYFSETQRNKGNFPGRFSGRQFSNSRSEMNVSTLELGDSALYLCASSSFSGRGADTQYFGPGTRLTVL.

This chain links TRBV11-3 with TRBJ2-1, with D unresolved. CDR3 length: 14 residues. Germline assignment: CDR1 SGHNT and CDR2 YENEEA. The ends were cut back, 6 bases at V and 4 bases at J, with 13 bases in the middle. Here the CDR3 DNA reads TGTGCCAGCAGTTCACAGAGCATTTACAATGAGCAGTTCTTC. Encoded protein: CASSSQSIYNEQFF.

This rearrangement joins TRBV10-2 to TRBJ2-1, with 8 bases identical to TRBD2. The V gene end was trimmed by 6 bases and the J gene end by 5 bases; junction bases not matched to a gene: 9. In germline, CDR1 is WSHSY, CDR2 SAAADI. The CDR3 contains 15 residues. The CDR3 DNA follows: TGCGCCAGCAGCGACCCGGGACTAGGGCACAATGAGCAGTTCTTC. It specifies CASSDPGLGHNEQFF.

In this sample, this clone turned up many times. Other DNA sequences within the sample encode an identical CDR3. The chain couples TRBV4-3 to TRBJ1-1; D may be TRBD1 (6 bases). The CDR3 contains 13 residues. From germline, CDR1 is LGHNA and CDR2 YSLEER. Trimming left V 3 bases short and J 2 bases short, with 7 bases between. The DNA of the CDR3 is TGCGCCAGCAGCCAGGACAGAAACACTGAAGCTTTCTTT. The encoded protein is CASSQDRNTEAFF.

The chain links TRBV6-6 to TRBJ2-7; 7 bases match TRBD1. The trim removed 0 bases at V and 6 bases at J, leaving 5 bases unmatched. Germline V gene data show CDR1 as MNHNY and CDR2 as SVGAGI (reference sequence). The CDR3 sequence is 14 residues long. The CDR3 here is CASSYSDRASEQYF. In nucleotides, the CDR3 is TGTGCCAGCAGTTACTCCGACAGGGCAAGCGAGCAGTACTTC.

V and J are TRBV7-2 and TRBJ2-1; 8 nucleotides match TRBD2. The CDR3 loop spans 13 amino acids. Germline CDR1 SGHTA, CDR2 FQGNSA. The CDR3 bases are TGTGCAAAAGCTAGCGGGTCCTACAATGAGCAGTTCTTC. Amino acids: CAKASGSYNEQFF.

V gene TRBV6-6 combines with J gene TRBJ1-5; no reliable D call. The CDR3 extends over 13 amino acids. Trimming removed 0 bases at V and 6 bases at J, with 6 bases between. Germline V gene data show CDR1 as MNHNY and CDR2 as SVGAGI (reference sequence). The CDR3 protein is CASSYSSFQPQHF. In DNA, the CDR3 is TGTGCCAGCAGTTACTCGTCCTTTCAGCCCCAGCATTTT.

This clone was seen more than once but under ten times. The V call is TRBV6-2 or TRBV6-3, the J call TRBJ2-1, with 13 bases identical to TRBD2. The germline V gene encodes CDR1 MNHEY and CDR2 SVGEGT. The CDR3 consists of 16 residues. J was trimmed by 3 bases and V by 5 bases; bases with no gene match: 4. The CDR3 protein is CASSRLAGGVYNEQFF. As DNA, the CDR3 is TGTGCCAGCAGTCGACTAGCGGGAGGTGTCTACAATGAGCAGTTCTTC.

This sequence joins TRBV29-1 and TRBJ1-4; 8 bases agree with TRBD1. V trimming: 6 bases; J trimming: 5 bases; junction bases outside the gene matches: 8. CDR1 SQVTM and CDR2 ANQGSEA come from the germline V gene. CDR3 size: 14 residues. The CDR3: CSVLGQGTNEKLFF. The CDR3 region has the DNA TGCAGCGTCCTCGGACAGGGAACAAATGAAAAACTGTTTTTT.

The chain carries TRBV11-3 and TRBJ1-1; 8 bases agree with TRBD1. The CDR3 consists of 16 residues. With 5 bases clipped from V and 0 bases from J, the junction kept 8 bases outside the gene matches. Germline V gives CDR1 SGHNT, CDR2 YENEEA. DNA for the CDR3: TGTGCCAGCAGCCTCGGACAGGGCGAGATGAACACTGAAGCTTTCTTT. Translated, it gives CASSLGQGEMNTEAFF. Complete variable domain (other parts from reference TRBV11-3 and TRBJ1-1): EAGVVQSPRYKIIEKKQPVAFWCNPISGHNTLYWYLQNLGQGPELLIRYENEEAVDDSQLPKDRFSAERLKGVDSTLKIQPAELGDSAVYLCASSLGQGEMNTEAFFGQGTRLTVV.

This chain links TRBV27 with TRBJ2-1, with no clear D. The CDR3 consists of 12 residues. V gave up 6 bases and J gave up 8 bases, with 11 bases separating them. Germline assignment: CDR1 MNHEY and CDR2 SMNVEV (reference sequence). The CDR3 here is CASSPGRYEQFF. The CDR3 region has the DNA TGTGCCAGCAGCCCTGGTCGGTATGAGCAGTTCTTC.

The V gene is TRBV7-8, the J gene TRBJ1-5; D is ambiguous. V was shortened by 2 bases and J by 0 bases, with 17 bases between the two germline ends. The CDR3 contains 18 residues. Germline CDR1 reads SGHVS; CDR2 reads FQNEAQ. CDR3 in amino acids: CASSLKAGSSSSNQPQHF. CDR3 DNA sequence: TGTGCCAGCAGCTTAAAGGCGGGGAGCAGCTCTAGCAATCAGCCCCAGCATTTT.